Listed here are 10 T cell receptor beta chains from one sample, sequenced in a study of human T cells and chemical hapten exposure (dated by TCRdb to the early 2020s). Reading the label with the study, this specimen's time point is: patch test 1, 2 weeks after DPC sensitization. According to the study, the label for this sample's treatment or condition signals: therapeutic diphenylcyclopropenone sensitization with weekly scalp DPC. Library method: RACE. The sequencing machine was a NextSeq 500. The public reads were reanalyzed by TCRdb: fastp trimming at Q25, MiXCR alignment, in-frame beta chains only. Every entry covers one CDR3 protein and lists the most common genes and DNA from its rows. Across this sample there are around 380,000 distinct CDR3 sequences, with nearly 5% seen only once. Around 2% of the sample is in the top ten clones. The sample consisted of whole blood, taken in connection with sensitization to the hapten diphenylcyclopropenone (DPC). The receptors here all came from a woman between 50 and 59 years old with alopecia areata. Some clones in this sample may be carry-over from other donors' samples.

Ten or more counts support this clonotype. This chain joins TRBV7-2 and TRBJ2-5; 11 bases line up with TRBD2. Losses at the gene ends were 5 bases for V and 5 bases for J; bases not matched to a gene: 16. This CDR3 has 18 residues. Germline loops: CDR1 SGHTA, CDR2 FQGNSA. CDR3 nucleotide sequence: TGTGCCAGCAGCACGGGAATCGGTCTAGCGGGAGGAGGTGAGACCCAGTACTTC. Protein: CASSTGIGLAGGGETQYF.

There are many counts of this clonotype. CDR3 bases: TGTGCCAGCAGTTATAACAGAGATGAAAAACTGTTTTTT. Residues: CASSYNRDEKLFF. The chain joins TRBV2 to TRBJ1-4; unclear D gene. CDR3 length equals 13 residues. The V end was cut by 5 bases, the J end by 6 bases, with 10 bases between. The germline V gene has CDR1 SNHLY and CDR2 FYNNEI.

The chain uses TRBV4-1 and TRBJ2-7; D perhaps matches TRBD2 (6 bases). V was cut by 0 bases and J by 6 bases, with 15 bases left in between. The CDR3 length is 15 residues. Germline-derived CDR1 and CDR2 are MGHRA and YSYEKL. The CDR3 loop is CASSQDRGLGGEQYF. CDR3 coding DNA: TGCGCCAGCAGCCAAGATCGGGGGTTAGGAGGCGAGCAGTACTTC.

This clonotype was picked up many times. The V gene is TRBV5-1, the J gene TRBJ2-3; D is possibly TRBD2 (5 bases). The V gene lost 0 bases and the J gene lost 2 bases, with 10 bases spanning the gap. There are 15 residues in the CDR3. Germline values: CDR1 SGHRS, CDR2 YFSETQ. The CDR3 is CASSLEDFVTDTQYF. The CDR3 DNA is TGCGCCAGCAGCTTGGAGGACTTTGTCACAGATACGCAGTATTTT.

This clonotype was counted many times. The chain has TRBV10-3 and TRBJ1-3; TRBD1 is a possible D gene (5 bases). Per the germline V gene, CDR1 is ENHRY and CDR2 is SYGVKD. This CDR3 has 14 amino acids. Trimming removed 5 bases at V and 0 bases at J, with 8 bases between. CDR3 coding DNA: TGTGCCATCAGTACAGGCCTCTCTGGAAACACCATATATTTT. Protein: CAISTGLSGNTIYF.

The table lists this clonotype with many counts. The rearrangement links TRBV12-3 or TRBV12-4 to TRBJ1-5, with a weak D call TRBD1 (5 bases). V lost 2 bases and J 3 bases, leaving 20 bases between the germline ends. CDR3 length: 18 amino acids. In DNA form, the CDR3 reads TGTGCCAGCAGTTTATCTGTGAGGGGAGGCCGGGTCAATCAGCCCCAGCATTTT. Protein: CASSLSVRGGRVNQPQHF.

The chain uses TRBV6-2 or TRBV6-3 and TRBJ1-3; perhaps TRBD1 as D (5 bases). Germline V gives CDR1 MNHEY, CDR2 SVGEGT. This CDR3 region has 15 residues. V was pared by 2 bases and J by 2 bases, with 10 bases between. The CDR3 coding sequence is TGTGCCAGCAGTTACAACAGGCCCCCTGGAAACACCATATATTTT. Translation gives CASSYNRPPGNTIYF.

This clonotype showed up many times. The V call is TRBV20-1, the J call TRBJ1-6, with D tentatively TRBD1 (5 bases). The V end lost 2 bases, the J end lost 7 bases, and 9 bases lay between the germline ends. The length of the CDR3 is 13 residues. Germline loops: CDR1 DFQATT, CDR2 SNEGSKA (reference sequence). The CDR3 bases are TGCAGTGCTAGACAGGGATCAAATTCACCCCTCCACTTT. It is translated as CSARQGSNSPLHF.

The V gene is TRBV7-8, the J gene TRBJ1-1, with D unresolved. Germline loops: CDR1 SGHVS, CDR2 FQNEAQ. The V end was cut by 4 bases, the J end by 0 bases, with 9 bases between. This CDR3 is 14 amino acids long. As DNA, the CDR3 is TGTGCCAGCAGCTCATCAGAGTTGAACACTGAAGCTTTCTTT. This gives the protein CASSSSELNTEAFF.

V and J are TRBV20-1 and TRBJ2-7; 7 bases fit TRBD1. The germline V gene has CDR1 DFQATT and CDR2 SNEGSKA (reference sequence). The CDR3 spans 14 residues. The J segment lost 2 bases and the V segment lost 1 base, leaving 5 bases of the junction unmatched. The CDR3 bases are TGCAGTGCTAGAGGAGACAGGGCAACCTACGAGCAGTACTTC. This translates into CSARGDRATYEQYF.